This T cell receptor beta chain came from a study of shared clonotypes between healthy human individuals. Libraries were prepared by immunoSEQ multiplex PCR; TCRdb keeps only in-frame clonotypes and omits some of them. The sample has about 1.1 million clones; approximately 78% are singletons. Trimming cost V 4 bases and J 4 bases; bases outside gene matches: 9. Germline V CDR1 and CDR2: MGHRA, YSYEKL. This CDR3 is built from 16 residues. The rearrangement joins TRBV4-1 to TRBJ1-5; the match to TRBD1 covers 8 bases. The source material was memory CD4+ T cells from PBMCs. Specified subset: CD45RA-negative fraction. This receptor was obtained from a man aged 18 to 29 in good health. Some clones in this sample may be carry-over from other donors' samples. CDR3 sequence reads: CASSPRQGTGNQPQHF. Here the CDR3 DNA reads TGCGCCAGCAGCCCGAGACAGGGGACGGGGAATCAGCCCCAGCATTTT.